This T cell receptor beta chain was recorded in a study of shared T cell receptors in the human thymus. V was pared by 3 bases and J by 4 bases, with 13 bases between. CDR1 SNHLY and CDR2 FYNNEI come from the germline V gene. The CDR3 runs 15 residues. This clone was observed a few times. Using immunoSEQ multiplex PCR, the repertoire was profiled, and TCRdb retains in-frame clones only, with some absent. This table holds some 720,000 clones, roughly 90% found once. This sample also appeared in a second study, on human thymus T cells. As that study records: Samples came from healthy Finnish infants during open corrective cardiac surgery. Resections that were taken during corrective heart surgery supplied the thymus tissue. Apparent skewing of V and J gene usage characterized both thymic and blood repertoires. Related reports documented highly overlapping thymic repertoires among unrelated individuals.

The TCR originated in a boy in the first two years of life with a congenital heart defect. This chain joins TRBV2 and TRBJ2-1, with D unclear. The material sequenced was thymocytes. The CDR3 protein is CASSDYSELYNEQFF. CDR3 DNA sequence: TGTGCCAGCAGTGATTATAGTGAGCTATACAATGAGCAGTTCTTC.